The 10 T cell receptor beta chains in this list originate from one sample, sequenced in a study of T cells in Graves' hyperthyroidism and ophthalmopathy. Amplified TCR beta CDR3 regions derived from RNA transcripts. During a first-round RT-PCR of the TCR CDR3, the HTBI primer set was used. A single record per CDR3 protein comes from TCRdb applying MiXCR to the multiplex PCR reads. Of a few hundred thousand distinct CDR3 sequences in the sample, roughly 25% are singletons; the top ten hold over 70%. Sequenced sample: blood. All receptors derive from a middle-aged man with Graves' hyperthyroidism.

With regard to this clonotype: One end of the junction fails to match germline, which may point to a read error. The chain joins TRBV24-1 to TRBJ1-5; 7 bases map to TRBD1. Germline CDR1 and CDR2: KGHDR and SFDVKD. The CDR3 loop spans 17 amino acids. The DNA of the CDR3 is TGTGTCACCAGTGATTTGATACAGGGGAAGGAAAATCAGCCCCAGCATTTT. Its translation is CVTSDLIQGKENQPQHF.

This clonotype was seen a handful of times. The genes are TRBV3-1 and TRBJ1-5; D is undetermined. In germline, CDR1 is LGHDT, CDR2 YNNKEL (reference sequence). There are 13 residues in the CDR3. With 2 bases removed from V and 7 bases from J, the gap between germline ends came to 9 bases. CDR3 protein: CASSQNRAQPQHF. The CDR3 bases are TGTGCCAGCAGCCAAAACCGGGCCCAGCCCCAGCATTTT. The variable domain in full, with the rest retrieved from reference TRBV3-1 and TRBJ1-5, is DTAVSQTPKYLVTQMGNDKSIKCEQNLGHDTMYWYKQDSKKFLKIMFSYNNKELIINETVPNRFSPKSPDKAHLNLHINSLELGDSAVYFCASSQNRAQPQHFGDGTRLSIL.

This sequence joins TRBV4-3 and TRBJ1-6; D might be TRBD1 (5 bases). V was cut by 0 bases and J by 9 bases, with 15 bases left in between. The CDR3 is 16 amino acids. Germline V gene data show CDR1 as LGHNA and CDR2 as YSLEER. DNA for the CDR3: TGCGCCAGCAGCCAAGACTGGGGGGATTTAGGTTCACCCCTCCACTTT. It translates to CASSQDWGDLGSPLHF.

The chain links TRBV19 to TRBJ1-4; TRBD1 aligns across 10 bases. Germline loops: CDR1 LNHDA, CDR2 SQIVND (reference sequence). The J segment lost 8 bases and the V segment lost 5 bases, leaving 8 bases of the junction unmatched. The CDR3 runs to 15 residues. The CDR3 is CASSHPGQGIEKLFF. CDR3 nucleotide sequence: TGTGCCAGTAGTCATCCGGGACAGGGGATCGAAAAACTGTTTTTT.

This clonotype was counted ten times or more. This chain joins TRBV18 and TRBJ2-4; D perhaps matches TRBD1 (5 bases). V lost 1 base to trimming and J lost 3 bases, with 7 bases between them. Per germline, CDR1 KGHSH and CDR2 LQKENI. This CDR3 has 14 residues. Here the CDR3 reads CASSPQRGKNIQYF. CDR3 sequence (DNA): TGTGCCAGCTCACCACAAAGGGGCAAAAACATTCAGTACTTC.

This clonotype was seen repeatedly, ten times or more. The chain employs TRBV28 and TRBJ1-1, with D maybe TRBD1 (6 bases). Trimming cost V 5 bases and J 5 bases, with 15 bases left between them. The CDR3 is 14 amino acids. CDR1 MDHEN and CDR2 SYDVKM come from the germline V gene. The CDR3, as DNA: TGTGCCAGCAGTCTCCAGACCAGGGGAACTGAAGCTTTCTTT. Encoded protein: CASSLQTRGTEAFF. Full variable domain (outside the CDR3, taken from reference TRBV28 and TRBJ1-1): DVKVTQSSRYLVKRTGEKVFLECVQDMDHENMFWYRQDPGLGLRLIYFSYDVKMKEKGDIPEGYSVSREKKERFSLILESASTNQTSMYLCASSLQTRGTEAFFGQGTRLTVV.

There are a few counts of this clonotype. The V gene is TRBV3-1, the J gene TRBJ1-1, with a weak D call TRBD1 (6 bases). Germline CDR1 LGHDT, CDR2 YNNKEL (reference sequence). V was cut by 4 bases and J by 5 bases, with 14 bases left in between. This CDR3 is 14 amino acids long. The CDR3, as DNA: TGTGCCAGCAGCCGGCGGGGGGGGCGGACTGAAGCTTTCTTT. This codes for CASSRRGGRTEAFF.

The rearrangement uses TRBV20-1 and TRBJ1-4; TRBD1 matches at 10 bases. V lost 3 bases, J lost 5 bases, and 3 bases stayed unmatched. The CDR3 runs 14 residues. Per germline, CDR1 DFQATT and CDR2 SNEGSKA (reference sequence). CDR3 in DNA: TGCAGTGCTAGTCCGGGACAGGGGAATGAAAAACTGTTTTTT. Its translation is CSASPGQGNEKLFF.

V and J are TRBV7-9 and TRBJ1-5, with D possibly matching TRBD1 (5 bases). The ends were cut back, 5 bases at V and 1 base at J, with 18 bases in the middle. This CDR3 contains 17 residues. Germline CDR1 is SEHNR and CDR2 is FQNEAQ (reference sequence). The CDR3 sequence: CASSRGAGGRSNQPQHF. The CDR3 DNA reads TGTGCCAGCAGCCGCGGGGCAGGCGGGCGCAGCAATCAGCCCCAGCATTTT.

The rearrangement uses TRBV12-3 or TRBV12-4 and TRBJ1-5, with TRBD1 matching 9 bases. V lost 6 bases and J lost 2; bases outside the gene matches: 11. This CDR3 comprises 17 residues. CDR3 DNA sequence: TGTGCCAGCAGCCGAGGGACAGGGACATCGGGCAATCAGCCCCAGCATTTT. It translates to CASSRGTGTSGNQPQHF.